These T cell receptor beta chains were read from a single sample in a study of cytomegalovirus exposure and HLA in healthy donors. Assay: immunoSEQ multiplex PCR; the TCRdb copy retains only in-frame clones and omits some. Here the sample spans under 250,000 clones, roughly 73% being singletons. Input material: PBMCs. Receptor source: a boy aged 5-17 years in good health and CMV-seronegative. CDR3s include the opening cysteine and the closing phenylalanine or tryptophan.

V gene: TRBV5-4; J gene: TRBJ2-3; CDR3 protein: CASSSRTSGKGADTQYF
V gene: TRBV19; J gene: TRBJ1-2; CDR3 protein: CASSPRVQGIHGYTF
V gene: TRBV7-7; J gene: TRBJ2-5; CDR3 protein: CASSLAGGQETQYF
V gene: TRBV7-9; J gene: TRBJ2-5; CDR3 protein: CASKSGNGPETQYF
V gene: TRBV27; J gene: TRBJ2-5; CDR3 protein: CASSPRDSILRETQYF
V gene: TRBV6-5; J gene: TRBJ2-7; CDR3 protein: CASSYSGGSYEQYF
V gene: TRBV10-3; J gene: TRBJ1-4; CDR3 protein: CAIRIPDRVGEKLFF
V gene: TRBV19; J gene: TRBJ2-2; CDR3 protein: CASSSEGVSVGELFF
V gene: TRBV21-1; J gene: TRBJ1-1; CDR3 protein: CASSKAPRETSFEAFF
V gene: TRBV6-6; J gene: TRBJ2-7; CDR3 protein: CASRLRGTTYEQYF
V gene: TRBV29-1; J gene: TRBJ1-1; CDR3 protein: CSVGGRYTEAFF
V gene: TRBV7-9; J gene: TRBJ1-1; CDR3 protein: CASSVNTNEAFF
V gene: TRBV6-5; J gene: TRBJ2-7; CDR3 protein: CASSYSNRAYEQYF
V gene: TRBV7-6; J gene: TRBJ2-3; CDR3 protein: CASSARGGVDTQYF
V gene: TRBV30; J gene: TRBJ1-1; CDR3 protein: CASTGGEKEAFF
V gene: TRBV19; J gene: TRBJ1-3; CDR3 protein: CASDSGLGNTIYF
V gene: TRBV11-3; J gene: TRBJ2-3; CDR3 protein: CASSPRTSGGHTDTQYF
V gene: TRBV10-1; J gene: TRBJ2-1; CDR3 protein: CASSEADYNEQFF
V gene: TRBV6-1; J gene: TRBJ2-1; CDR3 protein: CASDGQGPYNEQFF
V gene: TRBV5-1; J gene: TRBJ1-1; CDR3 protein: CASSAGRGHVRDTEAFF
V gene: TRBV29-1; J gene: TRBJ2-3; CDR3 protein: CSVYRDSTDTQYF
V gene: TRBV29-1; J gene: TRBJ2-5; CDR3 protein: CSHTGVGTQYF
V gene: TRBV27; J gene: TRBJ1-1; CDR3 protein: CASSLIQGGLGTEAFF
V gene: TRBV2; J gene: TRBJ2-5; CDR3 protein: CASNRLRDRGQETQYF
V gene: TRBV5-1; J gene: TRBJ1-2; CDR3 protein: CASSGGFLDYGYTF
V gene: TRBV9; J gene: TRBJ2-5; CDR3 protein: CASSVEGDNYSAQYF
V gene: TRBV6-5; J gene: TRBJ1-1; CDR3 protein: CASRINGNTEAFF
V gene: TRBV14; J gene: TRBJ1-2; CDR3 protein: CASSPYTGVGYTF
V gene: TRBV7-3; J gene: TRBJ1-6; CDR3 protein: CASSLYTGWDSPLHF
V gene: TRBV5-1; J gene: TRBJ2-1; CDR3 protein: CASSSISPPNEQFF
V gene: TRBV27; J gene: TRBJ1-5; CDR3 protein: CASSQINIGTALDQPQHF
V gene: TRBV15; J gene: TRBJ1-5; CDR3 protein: CATSREGLTGASPGNQPQHF
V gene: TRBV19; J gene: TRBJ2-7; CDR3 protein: CASSIGGLGFTYEQYF
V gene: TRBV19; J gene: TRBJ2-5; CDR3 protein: CASSGGTAQETQYF
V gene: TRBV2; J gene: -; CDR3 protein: CASRSDRVDEQYF